The entry below describes one TCR beta chain. Its antigen is as yet unknown. CD45RO-CCR7+CD27+CD95- expression identified naive CD8+ T cells. The length of the CDR3 is 12 residues. Germline CDR1 reads SGHDN; CDR2 reads FVKESK. The data are from a study of CXCR3-negative and CXCR3-positive naive CD8 T cells. Notes on the study in general: Because surface CD5 did not distinguish the naive subsets, TCR strength was inferred from TRB CDR3 properties. Similar TRBV-TRBJ usage was seen in naive cells (both CXCR3-negative and CXCR3-positive), but memory cells differed.

Via 5' RACE with UMI labels, TRB cDNA libraries were prepared. For each CDR3 protein, TCRdb gives one entry from its re-call of the 5' RACE reads, without DNA. The sample holds tens of thousands of distinct CDR3 sequences. Specimen: naive CXCR3- CD8+ T cells from blood. Subset noted: CD45RO-CCR7+CD27+CD95- naive CD8+ T cells lacking CXCR3 (TNR3-). The chain has TRBV14 and TRBJ2-4. The source of this sequence is a human donor in good health. Some clones in this sample may be carry-over from other donors' samples. CDR3 in amino acids: CASSLSLNIQYF. Supplemented by reference TRBV14 and TRBJ2-4, the full variable domain reads EAGVTQFPSHSVIEKGQTVTLRCDPISGHDNLYWYRRVMGKEIKFLLHFVKESKQDESGMPNNRFLAERTGGTYSTLKVQPAELEDSGVYFCASSLSLNIQYFGAGTRLSVL.